Below are 30 T cell receptor beta chains sequenced from a single sample in a study. TCRdb used MiXCR to reprocess the 5' RACE reads, holding one entry per CDR3 protein. The sample contains about 53,000 distinct CDR3 sequences, around 25% of which appear only once. The specimen sequenced was tumor-infiltrating naive CD4+ T cells sorted from the breast tumor. As for subset: naive CD4+ T cells, CD4+CD45RA+CD25-. The receptors shown here come from a female donor with breast cancer.

This clonotype was observed a few times. This chain connects TRBV27 to TRBJ2-7; the D gene could be TRBD1 or TRBD2 (6 bases each). V gave up 7 bases and J gave up 2 bases, with 24 bases separating them. There are 17 residues in the CDR3. Looked up from germline, CDR1 is MNHEY and CDR2 is SMNVEV (reference sequence). The CDR3 region has the DNA TGTGCCAGCAAGCCGGGGACATACCCGGAGGGGGCCTACGAGCAGTACTTC. Its translation: CASKPGTYPEGAYEQYF.

This clonotype was seen ten or more times. The rearrangement links TRBV29-1 to TRBJ2-1, with TRBD2 identical over 7 bases. The CDR3 runs 16 residues. Germline V gene data show CDR1 as SQVTM and CDR2 as ANQGSEA. V shed 8 bases and J 4 bases; nucleotides not matched to a gene: 17. CDR3 region: CSFPSSAGVSYNEQFF. The CDR3 coding sequence is TGCAGCTTCCCCTCCTCGGCGGGGGTCTCGTACAATGAGCAGTTCTTC.

V is TRBV7-9 and J is TRBJ1-1; no definite D call. This CDR3 is 13 amino acids long. The germline gives CDR1 SEHNR, CDR2 FQNEAQ (reference sequence). V lost 3 bases, J lost 4 bases, and 9 bases lay in between. CDR3 sequence (DNA): TGTGCCAGCAGCTTCGATAGGGCCACTGAAGCTTTCTTT. As protein: CASSFDRATEAFF.

For this clonotype: Germline is not matched at one junction end, which may reflect a read error. The chain is built from TRBV5-1 and TRBJ2-7, with D unresolved. CDR1 SGHRS and CDR2 YFSETQ come from the germline V gene. There are 13 residues in the CDR3. CDR3 sequence: CASSERHTYKQYF. In nucleotides, the CDR3 is TGCGCCAGCAGCGAACGGCATACCTACAAGCAGTACTTC.

The chain joins TRBV4-3 to TRBJ2-1; TRBD2 matches at 8 bases. Losses at the gene ends were 0 bases for V and 1 base for J; bases not matched to a gene: 14. In germline, CDR1 is LGHNA, CDR2 YSLEER. The CDR3 is 20 amino acids. This chain's CDR3 is CASSQDSRSRASGSYNEQFF. Written as DNA, the CDR3 is TGCGCCAGCAGCCAAGACTCTAGGAGCCGGGCTAGCGGGTCCTACAATGAGCAGTTCTTC.

This clonotype was recorded a few times. The rearrangement uses TRBV7-9 and TRBJ1-4; D gene ambiguous. Germline values: CDR1 SEHNR, CDR2 FQNEAQ (reference sequence). Deletions cut 1 base from V and 5 bases from J, with 8 bases between. This CDR3 comprises 14 residues. CDR3 bases: TGTGCCAGCAGCTTAGGGACGGCAAATGAAAAACTGTTTTTT. Its protein is CASSLGTANEKLFF.

V gene TRBV6-1 combines with J gene TRBJ2-3; D gene ambiguous. Germline V gene sequence: CDR1 MNHNS, CDR2 SASEGT. The CDR3 covers 15 residues. Trimming left V 7 bases short and J 0 bases short, with 14 bases between. CDR3 in amino acids: CASTQGLTSTDTQYF. The CDR3 coding sequence is TGTGCCAGCACCCAAGGGCTGACTAGCACAGATACGCAGTATTTT.

This clonotype turned up a few times. This chain uses TRBV20-1 with TRBJ1-2; maybe TRBD1 (5 bases). The germline V gene encodes CDR1 DFQATT and CDR2 SNEGSKA (reference sequence). The V gene lost 0 bases and the J gene lost 4 bases, with 24 bases spanning the gap. The CDR3 contains 18 residues. The CDR3 loop reads CSARDNRWGRENGYGYTF. Written as DNA, the CDR3 is TGCAGTGCTAGAGATAATAGGTGGGGCAGGGAAAATGGCTATGGCTACACCTTC.

The chain couples TRBV12-3 or TRBV12-4 to TRBJ2-1; 9 bases agree with TRBD1. V lost 5 bases to trimming and J lost 3 bases; unmatched junction nucleotides: 5. The CDR3 consists of 15 residues. CDR3 in amino acids: CASSRDREGYNEQFF. CDR3 coding DNA: TGTGCCAGCAGTCGGGACAGGGAGGGCTACAATGAGCAGTTCTTC.

This clonotype was recorded many times. This chain uses TRBV20-1 with TRBJ2-3, with unresolved D. The CDR3 is 13 residues long. Germline values: CDR1 DFQATT, CDR2 SNEGSKA (reference sequence). Deletions cut 3 bases from V and 2 bases from J, with 9 bases between. The CDR3 nucleotides read TGCAGTGCTAGCAGCGACAACACAGATACGCAGTATTTT. Protein product: CSASSDNTDTQYF.

This clonotype was seen repeatedly, ten times or more. This chain links TRBV6-5 with TRBJ1-1; no definite D call. This CDR3 comprises 15 residues. V lost 2 bases and J lost 5, with 15 bases in between. CDR1 and CDR2 (germline): MNHEY, SVGAGI. CDR3 nucleotide sequence: TGTGCCAGCAGTTACCCCCCAGGACGCAGGACTGAAGCTTTCTTT. Amino acids: CASSYPPGRRTEAFF.

This clonotype came up a few times. The CDR3: CASSSTGTTYEQYF. The CDR3 DNA reads as TGTGCCAGCAGCTCCACAGGGACTACCTACGAGCAGTACTTC. The J gene is TRBJ2-7, the V gene TRBV5-5, with a weak D call TRBD2 (7 bases). CDR3 size: 14 residues. The V gene lost 3 bases and the J gene lost 2 bases, with 12 bases spanning the gap. Looked up from germline, CDR1 is SGHKS and CDR2 is YYEKEE (reference sequence).

There are many counts of this clonotype. The chain employs TRBV29-1 and TRBJ1-1; D not resolved. Looked up from germline, CDR1 is SQVTM and CDR2 is ANQGSEA. The length of the CDR3 is 10 residues. The V end lost 7 bases, the J end lost 1 base, and 4 bases lay between the germline ends. The CDR3 reads CSGGNTEAFF. CDR3 coding DNA: TGCAGCGGGGGGAACACTGAAGCTTTCTTT.

The chain links TRBV11-2 to TRBJ1-1, with D possibly being TRBD1 (6 bases). The CDR3 is 13 residues long. V was shortened by 3 bases and J by 8 bases, with 13 bases between the two germline ends. Germline V gives CDR1 SGHAT, CDR2 FQNNGV. The chain's CDR3 is CASSFRLGAEAFF. Written as DNA, the CDR3 is TGTGCCAGCAGCTTCCGTTTGGGGGCGGAAGCTTTCTTT.

The J gene is TRBJ1-2, the V gene TRBV2; D may be TRBD1 (5 bases). CDR3 size: 14 residues. Germline CDR1 SNHLY, CDR2 FYNNEI. The V and J ends lost 2 bases and 5 bases respectively, with 12 bases between them. The CDR3 here is CASSEKGSRYGYTF. The CDR3 DNA is TGTGCCAGCAGTGAAAAGGGGTCTCGATATGGCTACACCTTC.

This clonotype is labeled medium-sized. The chain joins TRBV29-1 to TRBJ2-4; 9 nucleotides match TRBD1. CDR1 and CDR2 from the germline V gene are SQVTM and ANQGSEA. V gave up 4 bases and J gave up 0 bases; unmatched junction bases: 1. The CDR3 is 14 residues long. As DNA, the CDR3 is TGCAGCGTTGCGGACAGGGGAGCCAAAAACATTCAGTACTTC. As protein: CSVADRGAKNIQYF.

This clonotype was observed many times. The rearrangement joins TRBV15 to TRBJ2-4; the D is unclear. CDR1 LNHNV and CDR2 YYDKDF come from the germline V gene (reference sequence). The CDR3 consists of 16 residues. Trimming cost V 0 bases and J 3 bases, with 12 bases left between them. The CDR3 is CATSRDSLSRKNIQYF. As DNA, the CDR3 is TGTGCCACCAGCAGAGATTCCCTTTCTCGCAAAAACATTCAGTACTTC.

The chain has TRBV7-2 and TRBJ2-7; 13 bases are shared with TRBD2. CDR3 size: 16 residues. V was pared by 1 base and J by 7 bases, with 7 bases of the junction left unmatched. Germline assignment: CDR1 SGHTA and CDR2 FQGNSA. The CDR3 DNA is TGTGCCAGCAGCTTAGGAGGACTAGCGGGAGATCGGGAGCAGTACTTC. Translation gives CASSLGGLAGDREQYF.

The chain joins TRBV7-2 to TRBJ2-5, with D unresolved. There are 12 residues in the CDR3. Germline values: CDR1 SGHTA, CDR2 FQGNSA. V lost 0 bases and J 5 bases, leaving 4 bases between the germline ends. CDR3 amino acids: CASSLALETQYF. DNA for the CDR3: TGTGCCAGCAGCTTAGCGCTTGAGACCCAGTACTTC.

The rearrangement joins TRBV7-2 to TRBJ2-3; 12 nucleotides agree with TRBD2. This CDR3 contains 17 residues. The V gene's germline CDR1 is SGHTA and CDR2 FQGNSA. V was clipped by 5 bases and J by 5 bases; unmatched bases: 11. CDR3 DNA: TGTGCCAGCAGCGCACCTAGCGGGGGGGCCAGGGGAGATACGCAGTATTTT. Protein product: CASSAPSGGARGDTQYF. The whole variable domain, remainder taken from reference TRBV7-2 and TRBJ2-3, is GAGVSQSPSNKVTEKGKDVELRCDPISGHTALYWYRQSLGQGLEFLIYFQGNSAPDKSGLPSDRFSAERTGGSVSTLTIQRTQQEDSAVYLCASSAPSGGARGDTQYFGPGTRLTVL.

In its sample, this clonotype was seen once. The chain recombines TRBV6-1 with TRBJ1-5; 11 bases are shared with TRBD1. Germline CDR1 is MNHNS and CDR2 is SASEGT. This CDR3 has 15 residues. The junction had 0 bases not matched to a gene; V was cut back by 0 bases and J by 5 bases. CDR3 sequence: CASSEAGQGDQPQHF. Here the CDR3 DNA reads TGTGCCAGCAGTGAAGCGGGACAGGGGGATCAGCCCCAGCATTTT.

This clonotype was observed a handful of times. V gene TRBV10-3 combines with J gene TRBJ1-4, with TRBD1 matching over 8 bases. Germline CDR1 ENHRY, CDR2 SYGVKD. V shed 8 bases, J shed 5 bases, and the junction held 13 bases outside the gene matches. The length of the CDR3 is 16 residues. The CDR3 DNA is TGTGCCATCTCTCCCACAGGGGGAATGGGGAATGAAAAACTGTTTTTT. It specifies CAISPTGGMGNEKLFF.

This clonotype was detected a few times. The chain has TRBV7-2 and TRBJ2-4; D tentatively reads TRBD1 or TRBD2 (5 bases each). Per germline, CDR1 SGHTA and CDR2 FQGNSA. With 1 base removed from V and 3 bases from J, the gap between germline ends came to 7 bases. CDR3 size: 14 residues. In DNA form, the CDR3 reads TGTGCCAGCAGCTTAGGGGACCGCAAAAACATTCAGTACTTC. Encoded protein: CASSLGDRKNIQYF.

V gene TRBV20-1 combines with J gene TRBJ1-2; no clear D gene. Germline lookup yields CDR1 DFQATT and CDR2 SNEGSKA (reference sequence). V was cut by 6 bases and J by 2 bases, with 16 bases left in between. This CDR3 is 14 amino acids long. CDR3 bases: TGCAGTGCCCTCAGGCCTAGCTCCAACTATGGCTACACCTTC. Translating it yields CSALRPSSNYGYTF.

This clonotype was seen more than once but under ten times. The chain is built from TRBV4-1 and TRBJ1-5; D remains ambiguous. CDR1 MGHRA and CDR2 YSYEKL come from the germline V gene. Trimming took 0 bases from V and 4 from J, leaving 10 bases between them. The CDR3 contains 15 residues. CDR3 amino acids: CASSQDRTLNQPQHF. The CDR3, as DNA: TGCGCCAGCAGCCAAGATCGAACACTAAATCAGCCCCAGCATTTT.

CDR3 sequence: CASTAWGADRGNEQFF. In DNA form, the CDR3 reads TGTGCCAGCACTGCTTGGGGCGCCGACCGGGGTAATGAGCAGTTCTTC. The chain combines TRBV12-3 or TRBV12-4 with TRBJ2-1; D is tentatively TRBD1 or TRBD2 (5 bases each). The CDR3 runs to 16 residues. Trimming shortened V by 7 bases and J by 7 bases, and 23 bases separated the two germline ends.

About this clonotype itself: This may be a read error: a much more frequent sequence differs by one nucleotide. The chain links TRBV20-1 to TRBJ2-3, with TRBD2 identical over 14 bases. The junction had 8 bases not matched to a gene; V was cut back by 5 bases and J by 4 bases. Germline V gives CDR1 DFQATT, CDR2 SNEGSKA (reference sequence). There are 16 residues in the CDR3. CDR3 DNA sequence: TGCAGTGCTTCTGGGACTAGCGGGGGCATCGCAGATACGCAGTATTTT. It encodes CSASGTSGGIADTQYF.

The genes are TRBV20-1 and TRBJ1-2; no reliable D call. From germline, CDR1 is DFQATT and CDR2 SNEGSKA (reference sequence). Deletions cut 3 bases from V and 5 bases from J, with 13 bases between. The CDR3 has 13 residues. DNA for the CDR3: TGCAGTGCTAGCCCGTCACTATCTTATGGCTACACCTTC. Its protein product is CSASPSLSYGYTF.

This clonotype was seen only a few times. The chain employs TRBV11-2 and TRBJ2-5; D tentatively reads TRBD1 or TRBD2 (7 bases each). V was trimmed by 6 bases and J by 4 bases, leaving 15 bases between them. Germline CDR1 reads SGHAT; CDR2 reads FQNNGV. This CDR3 spans 14 amino acids. The CDR3 region is CASRPTGRGETQYF. For the CDR3, the DNA is TGTGCCAGCAGACCGACAGGGAGGGGAGAGACCCAGTACTTC.

This chain connects TRBV7-2 to TRBJ2-3, with a weak D call TRBD2 (7 bases). With 8 bases removed from V and 4 bases from J, the gap between germline ends came to 16 bases. Germline V gene data show CDR1 as SGHTA and CDR2 as FQGNSA. The CDR3 runs to 14 residues. As DNA, the CDR3 is TGTGCCAGCGGGAGGGGGGGCTCGGCAGATACGCAGTATTTT. It specifies CASGRGGSADTQYF.